The 32 T cell receptor beta chains listed next were all sequenced from one sample in a study of shared clonotypes between healthy human individuals. Assay used: immunoSEQ multiplex PCR; TCRdb lists only in-frame clones, some missing. The repertoire holds some 800,000 clones, 92% seen once, with more than 20% in the top ten. Positive CCR7 selection of CD45RO-negative cells yielded the naive CD8 cells, and terminally differentiated effector memory CD45RA+ cells were excluded. The sample was naive CD8+ T cells sorted from blood. The origin of the receptors is a young man in good health.

The chain couples TRBV27 to TRBJ2-5; 7 nucleotides agree with TRBD2. Unmatched junction bases numbered 13, after V lost 4 bases and J lost 5 bases. Per the germline V gene, CDR1 is MNHEY and CDR2 is SMNVEV (reference sequence). The CDR3 has 16 residues. CDR3 sequence: CASSSKTSSFGETQYF. CDR3 nucleotide sequence: TGTGCCAGCAGTTCCAAGACTAGCTCCTTTGGGGAGACCCAGTACTTC.

V and J are TRBV5-5 and TRBJ2-3; 9 nucleotides match TRBD1. V shed 3 bases and J 4 bases; nucleotides not matched to a gene: 6. CDR1 and CDR2 from the germline V gene are SGHKS and YYEKEE (reference sequence). The CDR3 runs to 15 residues. This CDR3 reads CASSWLTGGADTQYF. The CDR3 DNA follows: TGTGCCAGCAGCTGGTTAACAGGGGGCGCAGATACGCAGTATTTT.

This clone was counted a single time. V usage is TRBV19 and J usage is TRBJ2-2; tentative D call: TRBD2 (6 bases). V was cut by 7 bases and J by 4 bases, with 19 bases left in between. Per germline, CDR1 LNHDA and CDR2 SQIVND (reference sequence). The CDR3 is made up of 16 amino acids. The CDR3: CASNWETRLGTGELFF. DNA for the CDR3: TGTGCCAGTAACTGGGAGACTAGGCTTGGCACCGGGGAGCTGTTTTTT.

This chain uses TRBV7-9 with TRBJ2-7; D tentatively reads TRBD1 or TRBD2 (5 bases each). The CDR3 has 16 residues. Per germline, CDR1 SEHNR and CDR2 FQNEAQ (reference sequence). V was shortened by 4 bases and J by 3 bases, with 19 bases between the two germline ends. CDR3 region: CASSSGAARLYYEQYF. As DNA, the CDR3 is TGTGCCAGCAGCTCCGGGGCCGCACGGTTATACTACGAGCAGTACTTC. The variable domain in full, with the rest retrieved from reference TRBV7-9 and TRBJ2-7, is DTGVSQNPRHKITKRGQNVTFRCDPISEHNRLYWYRQTLGQGPEFLTYFQNEAQLEKSRLLSDRFSAERPKGSFSTLEIQRTEQGDSAMYLCASSSGAARLYYEQYFGPGTRLTVT.

This rearrangement joins TRBV14 to TRBJ2-7, with 12 bases identical to TRBD2. V gave up 2 bases and J gave up 6 bases; unmatched junction bases: 5. This CDR3 has 15 residues. In germline, CDR1 is SGHDN, CDR2 FVKESK. CDR3 DNA sequence: TGTGCCAGCAGCCAAACTAGCGGGGGGAGCCGCGAGCAGTACTTC. This sequence encodes CASSQTSGGSREQYF.

This sequence joins TRBV4-1 and TRBJ2-7; 8 bases map to TRBD2. Germline-derived CDR1 and CDR2 are MGHRA and YSYEKL. The J segment lost 9 bases and the V segment lost 5 bases, leaving 27 bases of the junction unmatched. The CDR3 length is 19 residues. The chain's CDR3 is CASSLRAGEVGVGTSGQYF. Written as DNA, the CDR3 is TGCGCCAGCAGCTTACGAGCGGGAGAGGTCGGTGTGGGCACGAGCGGGCAGTACTTC.

This clone has a single count. The chain is built from TRBV5-1 and TRBJ2-7, with 9 bases fitting TRBD1. V lost 0 bases and J lost 3; bases outside the gene matches: 4. CDR3 length: 15 residues. Germline assignment: CDR1 SGHRS and CDR2 YFSETQ. The CDR3 DNA reads as TGCGCCAGCAGCTTGGGTGTGACAGGGGGCTACGAGCAGTACTTC. It translates to CASSLGVTGGYEQYF.

This clone appeared a single time. This chain links TRBV7-9 with TRBJ2-2; TRBD2 matches 8 bases. The CDR3 has 14 amino acids. Germline assignment: CDR1 SEHNR and CDR2 FQNEAQ (reference sequence). J lost 5 bases, V lost 5 bases, and 4 bases had no gene match. The CDR3 loop reads CASSLIAGTGELFF. CDR3 bases: TGTGCCAGCAGCCTAATAGCGGGAACCGGGGAGCTGTTTTTT.

J is TRBJ2-1 and V is TRBV27, with D unresolved. The germline V gene has CDR1 MNHEY and CDR2 SMNVEV (reference sequence). The CDR3 runs 15 residues. The V and J ends lost 4 bases and 1 base respectively, with 11 bases between them. CDR3 coding DNA: TGTGCCAGCAGTTACGTGCGGAGTTCCTACAATGAGCAGTTCTTC. It codes for CASSYVRSSYNEQFF.

J is TRBJ1-5 and V is TRBV5-6; weak D call: TRBD1 (5 bases). V lost 1 base to trimming and J lost 6 bases, with 14 bases between them. CDR1 is SGHDT and CDR2 is YYEEEE in the germline V gene. There are 15 residues in the CDR3. CDR3 sequence reads: CASSLSRVFSQPQHF. The CDR3 region has the DNA TGTGCCAGCAGCTTGAGCAGGGTCTTCAGTCAGCCCCAGCATTTT.

The rearrangement joins TRBV7-6 to TRBJ2-3, with 7 bases that match TRBD2. CDR1 and CDR2 (germline): SGHVS, FNYEAQ. V was clipped by 5 bases and J by 4 bases; unmatched bases: 9. The CDR3 extends over 15 amino acids. The chain's CDR3 is CASSNKRDFADTQYF. In DNA, the CDR3 is TGTGCCAGCAGCAACAAGCGGGATTTCGCAGATACGCAGTATTTT.

The J gene is TRBJ2-7, the V gene TRBV20-1, with D perhaps matching TRBD1 or TRBD2 (6 bases each). Germline V CDR1 and CDR2: DFQATT, SNEGSKA (reference sequence). Between the trimmed V and J ends, which lost 7 bases and 7 bases, there was a span of 14 bases. This CDR3 region has 11 residues. CDR3: CSGMLGGEQYF. The CDR3 nucleotides are TGCAGTGGGATGTTAGGGGGGGAGCAGTACTTC.

CDR3 nucleotide sequence: TGTGCCAGCACGGCGGGAGGTGAGCAGTACTTC. As protein: CASTAGGEQYF. V usage is TRBV6-5 and J usage is TRBJ2-7, with 8 bases fitting TRBD2. V gave up 7 bases and J gave up 7 bases; unmatched junction bases: 3. This CDR3 contains 11 residues. Germline-derived CDR1 and CDR2 are MNHEY and SVGAGI.

V and J are TRBV28 and TRBJ1-5; 9 nucleotides line up with TRBD1. This CDR3 is built from 16 residues. Germline assignment: CDR1 MDHEN and CDR2 SYDVKM. With V trimmed by 6 bases and J by 1 base, 7 bases remained unmatched. CDR3 coding DNA: TGTGCCAGCAGAAAAACAGGGGGCTTCAGCAATCAGCCCCAGCATTTT. Protein: CASRKTGGFSNQPQHF.

This clone was seen a single time. The CDR3 coding sequence is TGTGCCAGCAGTTACGTGGGGACTAAGAACACCGGGGAGCTGTTTTTT. It translates to CASSYVGTKNTGELFF. The J gene is TRBJ2-2, the V gene TRBV6-6, with 7 positions matching TRBD2. The CDR3 loop spans 16 amino acids. V was clipped by 2 bases and J by 1 base; unmatched bases: 4. CDR1 is MNHNY and CDR2 is SVGAGI in the germline V gene (reference sequence).

This clone was observed a handful of times. The CDR3 loop reads CASRSTGSGTEAFF. DNA of the CDR3: TGTGCCAGCAGGTCCACAGGGTCGGGCACTGAAGCTTTCTTT. V gene TRBV7-9 combines with J gene TRBJ1-1; D perhaps matches TRBD1 (6 bases). Per germline, CDR1 SEHNR and CDR2 FQNEAQ (reference sequence). Trimming stripped 6 bases from V and 4 bases from J, with 15 bases between. The CDR3 sequence is 14 residues long. Full variable domain (rest looked up from reference TRBV7-9 and TRBJ1-1): DTGVSQNPRHKITKRGQNVTFRCDPISEHNRLYWYRQTLGQGPEFLTYFQNEAQLEKSRLLSDRFSAERPKGSFSTLEIQRTEQGDSAMYLCASRSTGSGTEAFFGQGTRLTVV.

V gene TRBV5-4 combines with J gene TRBJ2-1, with 10 bases matching TRBD2. The CDR3 is 17 residues long. Germline trimming cut 3 bases from V and 4 bases from J; bases unmatched to any gene: 10. CDR1 SGHNT and CDR2 YYREEE come from the germline V gene (reference sequence). The DNA for the CDR3 is TGTGCCAGCAGCTCCGCCGGGGGAGCGGGAGGGTACAATGAGCAGTTCTTC. Protein product: CASSSAGGAGGYNEQFF.

V and J are TRBV11-2 and TRBJ2-1; TRBD2 aligns across 8 bases. CDR3 length: 16 amino acids. The germline V gene encodes CDR1 SGHAT and CDR2 FQNNGV. V gave up 5 bases and J gave up 2 bases; unmatched junction bases: 8. The CDR3 DNA reads as TGTGCCAGCAGCCCCCGAGCGGGAGTCGCCTACAATGAGCAGTTCTTC. Its translation is CASSPRAGVAYNEQFF. Complete variable domain (other parts from reference TRBV11-2 and TRBJ2-1): EAGVAQSPRYKIIEKRQSVAFWCNPISGHATLYWYQQILGQGPKLLIQFQNNGVVDDSQLPKDRFSAERLKGVDSTLKIQPAKLEDSAVYLCASSPRAGVAYNEQFFGPGTRLTVL.

This chain joins TRBV9 and TRBJ2-7; 8 bases line up with TRBD1. CDR3 size: 13 residues. J lost 4 bases, V lost 5 bases, and 5 bases had no gene match. CDR1 and CDR2 from the germline V gene are SGDLS and YYNGEE. CDR3 sequence (DNA): TGTGCCAGCAGTCCAGGGGGCCGGTACGAGCAGTACTTC. It yields the protein CASSPGGRYEQYF.

The genes are TRBV4-3 and TRBJ2-7, with D maybe TRBD1 (6 bases). The CDR3 runs 15 residues. CDR1 is LGHNA, CDR2 YSLEER, per germline. Trimming removed 4 bases at V and 2 bases at J, with 15 bases between. Written as DNA, the CDR3 is TGCGCCAGCAGCCCCGGGACAAGGCATACCTACGAGCAGTACTTC. It codes for CASSPGTRHTYEQYF.

This rearrangement joins TRBV9 to TRBJ2-3; the D is unclear. V lost 0 bases and J lost 2, with 10 bases in between. CDR1 SGDLS and CDR2 YYNGEE come from the germline V gene. The CDR3 extends over 15 amino acids. Here the CDR3 DNA reads TGTGCCAGCAGCGTAGGCGTTAGCAACACAGATACGCAGTATTTT. It translates to CASSVGVSNTDTQYF.

CDR3 residues: CATQEVQTASYNEQFF. CDR3 bases: TGTGCCACCCAGGAAGTACAGACGGCTAGCTACAATGAGCAGTTCTTC. This rearrangement joins TRBV2 to TRBJ2-1; D is uncertain. Trimming left V 10 bases short and J 3 bases short, with 22 bases between. The CDR3 is made up of 16 amino acids. CDR1 and CDR2 from the germline V gene are SNHLY and FYNNEI.

The chain couples TRBV18 to TRBJ1-2; 9 positions match TRBD1. The CDR3 contains 15 residues. V was clipped by 1 base and J by 4 bases; unmatched bases: 4. CDR1 and CDR2 from the germline V gene are KGHSH and LQKENI. This CDR3 is CASSPQGQGGYGYTF. Here the CDR3 DNA reads TGTGCCAGCTCACCACAGGGACAGGGTGGCTATGGCTACACCTTC.

The genes are TRBV29-1 and TRBJ2-1; D is perhaps TRBD1 (5 bases). CDR1 and CDR2 from the germline V gene are SQVTM and ANQGSEA. The CDR3 totals 13 residues. The germline V and J ends were trimmed by 0 bases and 7 bases, with 10 bases remaining between them. The CDR3 sequence: CSVEDGAENEQFF. In DNA, the CDR3 is TGCAGCGTTGAAGATGGGGCGGAGAATGAGCAGTTCTTC.

The gene calls are TRBV28 and TRBJ1-1, with D perhaps matching TRBD1 (6 bases). This CDR3 is built from 14 residues. Germline values: CDR1 MDHEN, CDR2 SYDVKM. The V end was cut by 7 bases, the J end by 0 bases, with 12 bases between. CDR3 region: CASTLTGMNTEAFF. The DNA for the CDR3 is TGTGCCAGCACCCTGACAGGTATGAACACTGAAGCTTTCTTT. The variable domain in full, completed from reference TRBV28 and TRBJ1-1, reads DVKVTQSSRYLVKRTGEKVFLECVQDMDHENMFWYRQDPGLGLRLIYFSYDVKMKEKGDIPEGYSVSREKKERFSLILESASTNQTSMYLCASTLTGMNTEAFFGQGTRLTVV.

This chain connects TRBV27 to TRBJ2-7; 7 bases match TRBD2. Germline assignment: CDR1 MNHEY and CDR2 SMNVEV (reference sequence). J lost 5 bases, V lost 2 bases, and 6 bases had no gene match. The CDR3 has 14 residues. The DNA of the CDR3 is TGTGCCAGCAGTTTAGATCCAAGCGGGGACGAGCAGTACTTC. Protein sequence: CASSLDPSGDEQYF.

Written as DNA, the CDR3 is TGCGCCAGCAGGGGCGAAACCTACGAGCAGTACTTC. Its translation is CASRGETYEQYF. The J gene is TRBJ2-7, the V gene TRBV5-1; D remains ambiguous. The CDR3 is 12 residues long. CDR1 is SGHRS, CDR2 YFSETQ, per germline. Trimming left V 5 bases short and J 2 bases short, with 8 bases between.

DNA of the CDR3: TGTGCCAGCAGCTCCCTGGGGGACAGCCCCTTCTACGAGCAGTACTTC. This translates into CASSSLGDSPFYEQYF. The genes are TRBV7-9 and TRBJ2-7; TRBD1 matches at 7 bases. CDR1 is SEHNR, CDR2 FQNEAQ, per germline (reference sequence). V lost 4 bases, J lost 3 bases, and 12 bases stayed unmatched. This CDR3 spans 16 amino acids.

The chain employs TRBV29-1 and TRBJ2-7; 10 bases are a match to TRBD1. V was pared by 0 bases and J by 0 bases, with 8 bases of the junction left unmatched. The germline V gene has CDR1 SQVTM and CDR2 ANQGSEA. The CDR3 sequence is 17 residues long. The CDR3 protein is CSVEDRSGQGISYEQYF. The DNA for the CDR3 is TGCAGCGTTGAAGATAGATCGGGACAGGGGATCTCCTACGAGCAGTACTTC.

The rearrangement uses TRBV25-1 and TRBJ2-7, with D hard to call. CDR3 length equals 11 residues. Between the trimmed V and J ends, which lost 6 bases and 5 bases, there was a span of 8 bases. CDR1 and CDR2 (germline): MGHDK, SYGVNS. CDR3 sequence: CASSLANEQYF. For the CDR3, the DNA is TGTGCCAGCAGCCTCGCTAACGAGCAGTACTTC.

The chain links TRBV19 to TRBJ2-3, with 7 bases fitting TRBD1. The germline V gene encodes CDR1 LNHDA and CDR2 SQIVND (reference sequence). V lost 3 bases, J lost 2 bases, and 11 bases stayed unmatched. CDR3 length: 17 amino acids. CDR3 in amino acids: CASSIPQQGLVTDTQYF. The CDR3 region has the DNA TGTGCCAGTAGTATCCCTCAACAGGGGTTGGTCACAGATACGCAGTATTTT. The variable domain in full, completed from reference TRBV19 and TRBJ2-3, reads DGGITQSPKYLFRKEGQNVTLSCEQNLNHDAMYWYRQDPGQGLRLIYYSQIVNDFQKGDIAEGYSVSREKKESFPLTVTSAQKNPTAFYLCASSIPQQGLVTDTQYFGPGTRLTVL.

The chain employs TRBV29-1 and TRBJ1-4; D is ambiguous. CDR3 length: 12 amino acids. V lost 6 bases, J lost 2 bases, and 7 bases lay in between. Germline V CDR1 and CDR2: SQVTM, ANQGSEA. This CDR3 is CSVGRTNEKLFF. CDR3 nucleotides: TGCAGCGTAGGCAGGACTAATGAAAAACTGTTTTTT.